This T cell receptor (beta chain) stems from a study of shared T cell receptors in the human thymus. The repertoire was sequenced with immunoSEQ multiplex PCR; TCRdb's copy has only in-frame clones and lacks some. This sample has about 380,000 clones, with 95% found just once. The origin of this receptor is a human donor. Input material: thymocytes.

The CDR3 here is CASSNATRNTEAFF. The DNA of the CDR3 is TGTGCCAGTAGTAATGCAACTAGGAACACTGAAGCTTTCTTT. V usage is TRBV19 and J usage is TRBJ1-1; D uncertain. The CDR3 is 14 residues long. Germline lookup yields CDR1 LNHDA and CDR2 SQIVND (reference sequence). With 4 bases removed from V and 1 base from J, the gap between germline ends came to 10 bases.